This T cell receptor beta chain was documented in a study of T cells in tuberculosis. Study background: In South Africa, adults with active tuberculosis were compared with IGRA-negative and latently infected IGRA-positive adolescents.

CDR3 length: 16 amino acids. With 0 bases removed from V and 2 bases from J, the gap between germline ends came to 13 bases. Germline CDR1 and CDR2: MGHRA and YSYEKL. The table came from immunoSEQ multiplex PCR; TCRdb's copy has only in-frame clones and leaves some out. The sample records 30,000 to 40,000 clones, 97% being singletons. Notes on the study in general: Active tuberculosis patients had shorter CDR3-alpha; the beta difference was nonsignificant. Cases with active tuberculosis were adults, while controls were adolescents.

The sample holds one count of this clone. Its target is unknown. The sequence was collected from a donor between 10 and 35 years old with latent tuberculosis or without tuberculosis infection. Sequenced material: PBMCs. This rearrangement joins TRBV4-1 to TRBJ1-2; the D gene is possibly TRBD1 (5 bases). The CDR3 reads CASSQDPRAGNYGYTF. CDR3 sequence (DNA): TGCGCCAGCAGCCAAGATCCCCGAGCAGGGAACTATGGCTACACCTTC.